This entry concerns a single T cell receptor beta chain. Its matching antigen is unknown. This sample was included in a study of T-cell memory formation after mild COVID-19. The study, taken as a whole, reports: Day 15 to 85 contractors were CD4/CD8 balanced; later expanders leaned CD4+.

MiXCR, run by TCRdb on the 5' RACE reads, gives a single entry per CDR3 protein. The data show 75,000 to 90,000 distinct CDR3 sequences, more than 11% seen once. This CDR3 is built from 15 residues. V shed 5 bases and J 5 bases; nucleotides not matched to a gene: 11. In germline, CDR1 is MNHEY, CDR2 SVGEGT. The chain combines TRBV6-2 or TRBV6-3 with TRBJ2-7, with TRBD1 identical over 8 bases. Sequencing was done on a sample of PBMCs or a T cell subset sorted from them (not recorded which). The sequence derives from an adult woman who had mild COVID-19 (a few samples of this study predate the infection). Cell type and time point are not known. DNA for the CDR3: TGTGCCAGCAGTGCGGAGGCAGGGGGCTTCAACGAGCAGTACTTC. Translating it yields CASSAEAGGFNEQYF.